This T cell receptor (beta chain) was documented in a study of blood T cell repertoires in COVID-19 (dated by TCRdb to about 2020). Concerning the study at large: Samples covering the acute and convalescent phases of COVID-19 were provided by collaborators in the United States, Italy and Spain. HLA class I and class II types, where available, came from metadata supplied by the sample provider rather than from assay-based typing. The dataset comprised deeply sampled blood TCRbeta repertoires from subjects exposed to, actively infected with, or recovered from COVID-19. The repertoires were made available in a free public database intended to serve as a resource for research on the immune response to SARS-CoV-2. The sample metadata nearly always contained a de-identified subject ID, COVID-19 status, age in years and sex. The samples were drawn from two sources: the first 160 participants of the ongoing ImmuneRACE study, and 950 to 1,500 subjects contributed by 6 global collaborators. The material from the prospective study consisted of cDNA or gDNA derived from T cells, B-cell-depleted T cells, or PBMCs.

General conclusions and limits of the study: Clinical and demographic metadata were provided uncurated, with the amount varying by source and participant.

Including the terminal cysteine and phenylalanine, the CDR3 comprises 12 residues. Just CDR3 DNA is preserved here, 36 bases in frame from base 1. Trimming removed 3 bases from V and 12 bases from J, leaving 12 bases between the germline ends. CDR1 SEHNR and CDR2 FQNEAQ were looked up in the germline V gene (reference sequence). TCRbeta CDR3 regions were amplified from genomic DNA by means of the immunoSEQ Assay, a bias-controlled multiplex PCR. The authors processed their data as follows. The number of nucleated cells in each sample was estimated from the amplification of reference gene primers within the assay. Sequence reads were collapsed and filtered to measure the absolute abundance of every unique TCRbeta CDR3 rearrangement. For each sample, productive Simpson clonality was calculated as the square root of Simpson's diversity index across productive rearrangements. In its TCRdb copy, this immuneACCESS table keeps in-frame sequences only and misses some clones. Where compared with another copy, unresolved V genes explain less than half of these, and the others have no known cause. V and J calls and clone size come straight from that table; D and trimming were deduced from the DNA. A total of around 160,000 clones appear in this sample, over 70% of them only once. The top ten hold around 13% of the sample.

Participants in the prospective study were aged 18 to 89 years, lived in about two dozen United States geographic areas, and enrolled through a virtual design. In the prospective study, cohorts were assigned on the basis of participant-reported clinical history obtained from a screening survey and a study questionnaire. Recovered participants in ImmuneRACE Cohort 3 were defined as having two consecutive negative NP/OP PCR tests, clearance from a healthcare professional, or resolution of symptoms. Mobile phlebotomists in the prospective study collected whole blood, serum and a nasopharyngeal or oropharyngeal swab from every participant. Prospective study participants could optionally give additional blood draws and questionnaires over a roughly 2-month period. Before DNA extraction, prospective study blood samples were shipped either frozen or at room temperature. About this clone: It has no known antigen specificity. Base quality data are lacking; no much larger clone is found one base away.

Specimen: PBMCs or T cells enriched from blood (not recorded which). This TCR was recovered from a woman aged 55-69 years who had recovered from COVID-19. The sequence joins TRBV7-9 to TRBJ2-1, with no D gene named confidently. For the CDR3, the sequence is CASSFAIDGQFF. The DNA sequence is given as TGTGCCAGCAGCTTCGCCATAGATGGGCAGTTCTTC. Supplemented by the reference TRBV7-9 and TRBJ2-1 proteins around the CDR3, the complete variable domain is DTGVSQNPRHKITKRGQNVTFRCDPISEHNRLYWYRQTLGQGPEFLTYFQNEAQLEKSRLLSDRFSAERPKGSFSTLEIQRTEQGDSAMYLCASSFAIDGQFFGPGTRLTVL.